This entry describes one T cell receptor (beta chain). The table came from immunoSEQ multiplex PCR; TCRdb's copy has only in-frame clones and leaves some out. The sample has tens of thousands of clones, approximately 85% seen once; the top ten hold about 15%. This specimen comes from a study of blood T cell repertoires in COVID-19. About the research overall: From the United States, Italy and Spain came samples of acute and convalescent COVID-19.

Deletions cut 5 bases from V and 6 bases from J, with 17 bases between. Germline CDR1 and CDR2: MDHEN and SYDVKM. The CDR3 has 15 amino acids. The source is a human donor in a cohort sampled during active COVID-19. The sequenced sample consisted of peripheral blood. The chain joins TRBV28 to TRBJ1-5; D not resolved. CDR3 nucleotides: TGTGCCAGCAGTCCGCCCGGGAGGGCCGGTCAGCCCCAGCATTTT. It is translated as CASSPPGRAGQPQHF.